The 10 T cell receptor beta chains below come from one sample, sequenced in a study of early T cells in non-severe SARS-CoV-2 infection. Each CDR3 protein is one row after TCRdb ran MiXCR on the 5' RACE reads. The sample includes 75,000 to 100,000 distinct CDR3 sequences, around 15% of them seen just once. The sequenced sample consisted of whole blood. Receptors originate from an adult who was a healthcare worker with PCR-confirmed SARS-CoV-2 infection or an uninfected control (not recorded which).

The V and J genes are TRBV7-9 and TRBJ2-2; possibly TRBD1 or TRBD2 for D (6 bases each). V lost 5 bases to trimming and J lost 0 bases, with 16 bases between them. This CDR3 comprises 17 residues. Germline assignment: CDR1 SEHNR and CDR2 FQNEAQ (reference sequence). CDR3 sequence reads: CASSPPRGQTNTGELFF. The CDR3 DNA follows: TGTGCCAGCAGCCCCCCCCGGGGGCAGACGAACACCGGGGAGCTGTTTTTT. The whole variable domain, remainder taken from reference TRBV7-9 and TRBJ2-2, is DTGVSQNPRHKITKRGQNVTFRCDPISEHNRLYWYRQTLGQGPEFLTYFQNEAQLEKSRLLSDRFSAERPKGSFSTLEIQRTEQGDSAMYLCASSPPRGQTNTGELFFGEGSRLTVL.

The rearrangement uses TRBV6-2 or TRBV6-3 and TRBJ2-1; no clear D gene. The V and J ends lost 6 bases and 7 bases respectively, with 10 bases between them. The germline V gene has CDR1 MNHEY and CDR2 SVGEGT. The CDR3 is 12 amino acids. The CDR3 spells CASSNGWNEQFF. In nucleotides, the CDR3 is TGTGCCAGCAGCAACGGTTGGAATGAGCAGTTCTTC.

This clonotype turned up a few times. The chain is built from TRBV24-1 and TRBJ2-1; 7 bases are shared with TRBD1. Germline V gene lookup returns CDR1 KGHDR and CDR2 SFDVKD. V dropped 4 bases and J dropped 8; count of bases not matched to a gene: 7. The CDR3 runs to 14 residues. As DNA, the CDR3 is TGTGCCACCAGTGACCATGGACAGGTTTATGAGCAGTTCTTC. This gives the protein CATSDHGQVYEQFF.

This clonotype was picked up a small number of times. The gene calls are TRBV20-1 and TRBJ1-3; D unresolved. CDR3 length equals 12 residues. CDR1 DFQATT and CDR2 SNEGSKA come from the germline V gene (reference sequence). V was pared by 3 bases and J by 4 bases, with 7 bases between. In DNA form, the CDR3 reads TGCAGTGCTAGGGGTCAGGGAAACACCATATATTTT. Amino acids: CSARGQGNTIYF.

The CDR3: CASSLAGGGTEAFF. CDR3 sequence (DNA): TGTGCCAGCAGCTTAGCGGGCGGGGGCACTGAAGCTTTCTTT. V and J are TRBV7-6 and TRBJ1-1; TRBD1 might be the D (5 bases). CDR1 is SGHVS and CDR2 is FNYEAQ in the germline V gene. The germline V and J ends were trimmed by 0 bases and 4 bases, with 9 bases remaining between them. CDR3 length: 14 residues.

The rearrangement links TRBV12-3 or TRBV12-4 to TRBJ1-5; 10 bases line up with TRBD1. The length of the CDR3 is 16 residues. The V and J ends lost 3 bases and 2 bases, in that order; junction bases with no gene match: 4. The CDR3 sequence is CASSLSGTGGNQPQHF. The CDR3 DNA sequence: TGTGCCAGCAGTTTGTCCGGGACAGGGGGCAATCAGCCCCAGCATTTT.

The sample holds many counts of this clonotype. The chain has TRBV29-1 and TRBJ2-1, with D maybe TRBD1 (5 bases). Germline assignment: CDR1 SQVTM and CDR2 ANQGSEA. The CDR3 spans 14 residues. Trimming took off 3 bases at V and 8 bases at J, with 17 bases between the two ends. In DNA, the CDR3 is TGCAGCGTTGATGGGGCCAACGAGTCGGATGAGCAGTTCTTC. Translated: CSVDGANESDEQFF.

This clonotype was seen ten or more times. V usage is TRBV11-2 and J usage is TRBJ2-2; possibly TRBD2 for D (5 bases). The germline V gene has CDR1 SGHAT and CDR2 FQNNGV. The CDR3 contains 14 residues. Between the trimmed V and J ends, which lost 7 bases and 7 bases, there was a span of 16 bases. CDR3 bases: TGTGCCAGCACGACGGGAAGACGGAGCGGGGAGCTGTTTTTT. Translating gives CASTTGRRSGELFF.

This clonotype was seen many times. CDR3 nucleotide sequence: TGTGCCTGGAGTGTATCCGGAGGGGGGACGGGCAATCAGCCCCAGCATTTT. Protein product: CAWSVSGGGTGNQPQHF. V usage is TRBV30 and J usage is TRBJ1-5; the D gene is possibly TRBD1 (6 bases). Germline CDR1 and CDR2: GTSNPN and SVGIG (reference sequence). The CDR3 has 17 amino acids. The V end lost 0 bases, the J end lost 2 bases, and 17 bases lay between the germline ends.

V and J are TRBV28 and TRBJ2-2; the match to TRBD1 covers 10 bases. Germline CDR1 and CDR2: MDHEN and SYDVKM. CDR3 length: 16 residues. Germline trimming cut 2 bases from V and 3 bases from J; bases unmatched to any gene: 3. The CDR3 loop reads CASSLPGQGDTGELFF. In DNA, the CDR3 is TGTGCCAGCAGTTTACCCGGACAGGGGGACACCGGGGAGCTGTTTTTT. Complete variable domain (other parts from reference TRBV28 and TRBJ2-2): DVKVTQSSRYLVKRTGEKVFLECVQDMDHENMFWYRQDPGLGLRLIYFSYDVKMKEKGDIPEGYSVSREKKERFSLILESASTNQTSMYLCASSLPGQGDTGELFFGEGSRLTVL.